Detailed here is one TCR beta chain. Antigen: not known. The entry originates in a study of cytomegalovirus exposure and HLA in healthy donors. Study as a whole: For the roughly 370 genotyped donors, 80% to 90% fell within the Caucasian-associated ancestry cluster. Study-level findings and limits: According to the study, 150 to 200 TCR beta chains were cytomegalovirus-associated. In a later analysis, TCR beta V- and J-gene trimming showed a link to a missense DCLRE1C variant.

Germline V gene sequence: CDR1 SEHNR, CDR2 FQNEAQ (reference sequence). This CDR3 has 16 amino acids. Trimming removed 5 bases from V and 1 base from J, with 17 bases in between. PCR used 60 Vbeta primers and 13 Jbeta primers. TCRdb's copy holds only in-frame clones and misses some; the assay was immunoSEQ multiplex PCR. The sample comprises fewer than 250,000 clones, roughly 86% of which are singletons, and approximately 2% rests with the top ten. The chain couples TRBV7-9 to TRBJ1-2; D gene unclear. The clonotype comes from a woman between 18 and 30 years old in good health and CMV-seronegative. The sample comprised PBMCs. The CDR3 spells CASSPSGTVVNYGYTF. The CDR3 nucleotides read TGTGCCAGCAGCCCCTCCGGAACAGTCGTTAACTATGGCTACACCTTC.